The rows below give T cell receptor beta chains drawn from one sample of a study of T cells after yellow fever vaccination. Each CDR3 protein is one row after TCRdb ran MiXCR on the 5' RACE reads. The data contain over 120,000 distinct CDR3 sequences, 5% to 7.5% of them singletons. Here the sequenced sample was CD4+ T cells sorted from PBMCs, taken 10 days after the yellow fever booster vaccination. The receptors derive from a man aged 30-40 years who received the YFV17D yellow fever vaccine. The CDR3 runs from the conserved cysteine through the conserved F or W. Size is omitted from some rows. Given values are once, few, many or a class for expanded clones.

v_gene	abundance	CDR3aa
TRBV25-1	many	CASSESSSLVSPLHF
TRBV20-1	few	CSAGSLQETQYF
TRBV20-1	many	CSTTWGGTGDTQYF
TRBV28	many	CASSLGTGSSYEQYF
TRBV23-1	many	CASSQFLSGQGANTGELFF
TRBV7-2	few	CASSHYTGELFF
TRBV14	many	CASSHLKDYNEQFF
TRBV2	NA	CASSMGGEETQYF
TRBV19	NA	CASSINSGRNEQYF
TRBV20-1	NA	CSPSELNTEAFF
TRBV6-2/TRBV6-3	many	CASSYSGTHNEQFF
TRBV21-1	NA	CASSEGTSGRKETQYF
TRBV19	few	CASKGGTGGYTF
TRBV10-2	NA	CASTGTGVYNSPLHF
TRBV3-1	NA	CASSQEALAGDFKQYF
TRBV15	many	CATRSFLRLDSNQPQHF
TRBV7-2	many	CASSLEGVNYEQYF
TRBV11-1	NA	CASSKRVQETQYF
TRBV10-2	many	CASRHLTSGSTDTQYF
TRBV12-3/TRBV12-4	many	CASRPGTSGTYEQYF
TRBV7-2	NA	CASSPRRGIGTDTQYF
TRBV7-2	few	CASSPTGDEQFF
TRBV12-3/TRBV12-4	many	CASTFSTGPMNTEAFF
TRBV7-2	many	CASSLAGSGRADTGELFF
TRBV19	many	CASSMPERRNTGELFF
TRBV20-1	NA	CSASARLKVIEAFF
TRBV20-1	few	CSAGGPAGYTF
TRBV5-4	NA	CASSLGGGGRSYEQYF
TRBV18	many	CASSPIAGGSTDTQYF
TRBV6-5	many	CASSYIQGNEQYF
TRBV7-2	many	CASSFAGENSPLHF
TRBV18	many	CASERQVQETQYF
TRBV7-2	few	CASSKGTYNEQFF
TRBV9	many	CASSVETAGYNEQFF
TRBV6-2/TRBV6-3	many	CASSFELAGAGIQYF
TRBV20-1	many	CSATGAGPNTEAFF
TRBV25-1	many	CASSELSGSYNEQFF
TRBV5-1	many	CASRSRDRAPYEQYF
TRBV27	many	CASSSAGVFDTQYF
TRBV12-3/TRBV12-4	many	CASSLAGGGGELFF
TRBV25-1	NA	CASSERRGRTRAFF
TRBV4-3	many	CASSHLGNGELFF
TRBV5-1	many	CASHEGKANYGYTF
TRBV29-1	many	CSVESVSGANVLTF